Each of the 31 T cell receptor beta chains below was sequenced from the same sample in a study of blood T cell repertoires in COVID-19 (dated by TCRdb to 2018 to 2021). Library preparation used the immunoSEQ multiplex PCR assay. TCRdb mirrors the immuneACCESS table, restricted to in-frame sequences. Some clones are absent from its copies; in checked studies, under half trace to an unresolved V gene, and the reason for the others is unknown. A total of about 100,000 clones appear in this sample, around 90% of them only once. Roughly 4.6% of the sample is in the top ten clones. The specimen was peripheral blood. Every receptor here comes from a middle-aged man with active or convalescent COVID-19.

The chain couples TRBV9 to TRBJ2-2; D uncertain. Trimming took 1 base from V and 4 from J, leaving 5 bases between them. Germline V gives CDR1 SGDLS, CDR2 YYNGEE. This CDR3 is 13 amino acids long. The CDR3: CASSVFLTGELFF. For the CDR3, the DNA is TGTGCCAGCAGCGTATTTCTCACCGGGGAGCTGTTTTTT.

The V call is TRBV5-1, the J call TRBJ2-1; weak D call: TRBD1 (6 bases). The ends were cut back, 7 bases at V and 7 bases at J, with 18 bases in the middle. Per the germline V gene, CDR1 is SGHRS and CDR2 is YFSETQ. The CDR3 is made up of 14 amino acids. The DNA of the CDR3 is TGCGCCAGCCCCAGCCCGGACCAGGGGAATGAGCAGTTCTTC. Protein sequence: CASPSPDQGNEQFF.

The chain combines TRBV6-2 or TRBV6-3 with TRBJ1-2, with D tentatively TRBD1 (6 bases). CDR3 size: 12 residues. V shed 4 bases and J shed 5 bases, with 8 bases lying between them. Germline CDR1 MNHEY, CDR2 SVGEGT. The CDR3 DNA follows: TGTGCCAGCAGTTCTACAGGGTATGGCTACACCTTC. This sequence encodes CASSSTGYGYTF.

This rearrangement joins TRBV7-2 to TRBJ2-1; 7 nucleotides align to TRBD1. V lost 3 bases, J lost 4 bases, and 3 bases stayed unmatched. Germline V gives CDR1 SGHTA, CDR2 FQGNSA. The CDR3 has 14 amino acids. CDR3 in amino acids: CASSFGTAYNEQFF. CDR3 sequence (DNA): TGTGCCAGCAGCTTCGGGACAGCATACAATGAGCAGTTCTTC.

This sequence joins TRBV18 and TRBJ1-2, with TRBD1 as a possible D gene (6 bases). The CDR3 consists of 15 residues. Trimming removed 5 bases from V and 0 bases from J, with 13 bases in between. Germline CDR1 reads KGHSH; CDR2 reads LQKENI. This CDR3 reads CASSVGQTSNYGYTF. CDR3 nucleotides: TGTGCCAGCTCAGTAGGACAGACTTCTAACTATGGCTACACCTTC.

The V and J genes are TRBV27 and TRBJ1-5, with a tentative D call TRBD1 (6 bases). CDR1 is MNHEY, CDR2 SMNVEV, per germline (reference sequence). The CDR3 is 15 amino acids. With 3 bases removed from V and 1 base from J, the gap between germline ends came to 10 bases. Written as DNA, the CDR3 is TGTGCCAGCAGTTTCCGAGGACAGAGCAATCAGCCCCAGCATTTT. This sequence encodes CASSFRGQSNQPQHF.

This chain's CDR3 is CASSSQDMREQYF. The CDR3 bases are TGTGCCAGTAGTTCCCAGGACATGAGGGAGCAGTACTTC. The chain carries TRBV19 and TRBJ2-7; weak D call: TRBD1 (5 bases). The CDR3 sequence is 13 residues long. Germline V gene lookup returns CDR1 LNHDA and CDR2 SQIVND (reference sequence). V was clipped by 5 bases and J by 7 bases, with 15 bases between them. The variable domain in full, with the rest retrieved from reference TRBV19 and TRBJ2-7, is DGGITQSPKYLFRKEGQNVTLSCEQNLNHDAMYWYRQDPGQGLRLIYYSQIVNDFQKGDIAEGYSVSREKKESFPLTVTSAQKNPTAFYLCASSSQDMREQYFGPGTRLTVT.

V is TRBV7-2 and J is TRBJ2-7; 8 bases are shared with TRBD2. The CDR3 runs to 14 residues. The ends lost 3 bases at V and 1 base at J; junction bases unmatched: 2. Germline V gene lookup returns CDR1 SGHTA and CDR2 FQGNSA. Here the CDR3 DNA reads TGTGCCAGCAGCTTCCGGGGGGGGTCCTACGAGCAGTACTTC. This encodes CASSFRGGSYEQYF.

The V call is TRBV28, the J call TRBJ2-7; D perhaps matches TRBD2 (6 bases). V was cut by 8 bases and J by 5 bases, with 16 bases left in between. Germline V gene sequence: CDR1 MDHEN, CDR2 SYDVKM. There are 13 residues in the CDR3. The CDR3 sequence is CASPAPGDHEQYF. CDR3 coding DNA: TGTGCCAGCCCCGCCCCGGGGGACCACGAGCAGTACTTC.

This chain uses TRBV7-9 with TRBJ1-2; 9 nucleotides align to TRBD1. CDR3 size: 13 residues. The junction had 6 bases not matched to a gene; V was cut back by 5 bases and J by 8 bases. Germline V CDR1 and CDR2: SEHNR, FQNEAQ (reference sequence). The CDR3 DNA reads TGTGCCAGCAGCCGGGGACAGGGAGGAGGCTACACCTTC. Protein product: CASSRGQGGGYTF. Filled out from reference TRBV7-9 and TRBJ1-2, the complete variable domain reads DTGVSQNPRHKITKRGQNVTFRCDPISEHNRLYWYRQTLGQGPEFLTYFQNEAQLEKSRLLSDRFSAERPKGSFSTLEIQRTEQGDSAMYLCASSRGQGGGYTFGSGTRLTVV.

The chain joins TRBV24-1 to TRBJ1-4; 7 bases fit TRBD1. J gave up 3 bases and V 9 bases, and 3 bases lay outside the gene matches. The CDR3 covers 13 residues. CDR1 is KGHDR and CDR2 is SFDVKD in the germline V gene. CDR3 region: CATQGVANEKLFF. The CDR3 DNA follows: TGTGCCACCCAGGGGGTCGCTAATGAAAAACTGTTTTTT.

This clone was counted once. V and J are TRBV7-3 and TRBJ2-2, with a possible D match to TRBD1 (6 bases). The V gene lost 5 bases and the J gene lost 1 base, with 8 bases spanning the gap. CDR3 length equals 14 residues. Germline lookup yields CDR1 SGHTA and CDR2 FQGTGA. The CDR3, as DNA: TGTGCCAGCAGCCCGGGACAGAACACCGGGGAGCTGTTTTTT. Encoded protein: CASSPGQNTGELFF. Using reference TRBV7-3 and TRBJ2-2 for the parts outside the CDR3, the full variable domain is GAGVSQTPSNKVTEKGKYVELRCDPISGHTALYWYRQSLGQGPEFLIYFQGTGAADDSGLPNDRFFAVRPEGSVSTLKIQRTERGDSAVYLCASSPGQNTGELFFGEGSRLTVL.

V is TRBV6-5 and J is TRBJ2-7; TRBD1 aligns across 7 bases. Germline values: CDR1 MNHEY, CDR2 SVGAGI. The CDR3 is 14 amino acids. The junction had 12 bases not matched to a gene; V was cut back by 7 bases and J by 6 bases. The CDR3 DNA is TGTGCCAGCAAAGGACCCAGGGGGACCGGCGAGCAGTACTTC. This sequence encodes CASKGPRGTGEQYF.

The chain is built from TRBV6-5 and TRBJ1-4; TRBD1 aligns across 10 bases. V was clipped by 6 bases and J by 6 bases; unmatched bases: 4. The CDR3 has 14 residues. The germline V gene has CDR1 MNHEY and CDR2 SVGAGI. The chain's CDR3 is CASRTGTGDEKLFF. The CDR3 coding sequence is TGTGCCAGCAGGACCGGGACAGGGGATGAAAAACTGTTTTTT.

The rearrangement links TRBV18 to TRBJ2-2, with TRBD1 matching 8 bases. V shed 4 bases, J shed 6 bases, and the junction held 7 bases outside the gene matches. Looked up from germline, CDR1 is KGHSH and CDR2 is LQKENI. The CDR3 has 15 residues. The CDR3 nucleotides are TGTGCCAGCTCACTCGAACAGGGGGTCGCCGGGGAGCTGTTTTTT. It is translated as CASSLEQGVAGELFF.

This clone turned up a few times. The J gene is TRBJ2-7, the V gene TRBV30; 7 nucleotides agree with TRBD2. The CDR3 is made up of 14 amino acids. With 0 bases clipped from V and 0 bases from J, the junction kept 2 bases outside the gene matches. CDR1 and CDR2 (germline): GTSNPN, SVGIG (reference sequence). CDR3 residues: CAWSVGGSSYEQYF. CDR3 nucleotide sequence: TGTGCCTGGAGTGTGGGCGGGAGCTCCTACGAGCAGTACTTC.

This clone showed up just once. The J gene is TRBJ2-7, the V gene TRBV7-8; the match to TRBD2 covers 7 bases. CDR3 length: 14 amino acids. With 5 bases clipped from V and 2 bases from J, the junction kept 6 bases outside the gene matches. The germline V gene has CDR1 SGHVS and CDR2 FQNEAQ. The CDR3 DNA reads as TGTGCCAGCAGCGTGAGCGGGGTCACCTACGAGCAGTACTTC. Protein: CASSVSGVTYEQYF.

V gene TRBV2 combines with J gene TRBJ2-7, with D possibly being TRBD1 (5 bases). This CDR3 spans 14 amino acids. The germline CDR1 and CDR2 sequences are SNHLY and FYNNEI. V lost 3 bases and J 3 bases, leaving 12 bases between the germline ends. This CDR3 reads CASSDGAQGYEQYF. In DNA form, the CDR3 reads TGTGCCAGCAGTGACGGAGCCCAGGGCTACGAGCAGTACTTC.

The rearrangement joins TRBV7-9 to TRBJ2-7, with no clear D. Germline CDR1 and CDR2: SEHNR and FQNEAQ (reference sequence). The CDR3 has 14 amino acids. V gave up 4 bases and J gave up 2 bases, with 12 bases separating them. CDR3 DNA: TGTGCCAGCAGCTCCCGAGGTTCCCCCTACGAGCAGTACTTC. Protein sequence: CASSSRGSPYEQYF.

The chain joins TRBV12-3 or TRBV12-4 to TRBJ1-1; TRBD1 is a possible D gene (5 bases). Trimming took off 9 bases at V and 6 bases at J, with 14 bases between the two ends. The CDR3 sequence is 12 residues long. CDR3 in amino acids: CASMGGIAEAFF. The CDR3, as DNA: TGTGCCAGTATGGGGGGGATCGCTGAAGCTTTCTTT.

This clone was seen more than once but under ten times. The rearrangement uses TRBV18 and TRBJ2-1; 7 nucleotides align to TRBD2. Trimming removed 3 bases from V and 1 base from J; junction bases left unmatched: 3. There are 15 residues in the CDR3. Germline loops: CDR1 KGHSH, CDR2 LQKENI. The CDR3 nucleotides read TGTGCCAGCTCACCCAGGGAGGGTTCCTACAATGAGCAGTTCTTC. Its protein is CASSPREGSYNEQFF.

This chain uses TRBV19 with TRBJ1-5; the D is unclear. CDR3 length: 17 residues. In germline, CDR1 is LNHDA, CDR2 SQIVND (reference sequence). The V end was cut by 7 bases, the J end by 0 bases, with 19 bases between. The CDR3 loop reads CASNSGLSYYSNQPQHF. CDR3 bases: TGTGCCAGTAATTCTGGACTGTCTTACTATAGCAATCAGCCCCAGCATTTT.

V gene TRBV9 combines with J gene TRBJ2-5, with 10 positions matching TRBD1. The CDR3 covers 16 residues. The J segment lost 4 bases and the V segment lost 3 bases, leaving 9 bases of the junction unmatched. Germline V gives CDR1 SGDLS, CDR2 YYNGEE. The CDR3 spells CASSAGTGAQGETQYF. In DNA form, the CDR3 reads TGTGCCAGCAGCGCCGGGACAGGGGCGCAGGGAGAGACCCAGTACTTC.

The DNA for the CDR3 is TGTGCCAGCAGTTCTCTGATGCGGGGCACTGAAGCTTTCTTT. Its translation: CASSSLMRGTEAFF. The rearrangement links TRBV6-5 to TRBJ1-1, with D uncertain. Germline V lookup: CDR1 MNHEY, CDR2 SVGAGI. The CDR3 loop spans 14 amino acids. Trimming left V 4 bases short and J 4 bases short, with 13 bases between.

This clone was seen just once. V gene TRBV18 combines with J gene TRBJ2-1, with 14 bases matching TRBD2. The CDR3 is 16 residues long. Germline loops: CDR1 KGHSH, CDR2 LQKENI. V lost 3 bases to trimming and J lost 7 bases; unmatched junction nucleotides: 5. The CDR3 reads CASSPPGLAGVNEQFF. As DNA, the CDR3 is TGTGCCAGCTCACCCCCGGGACTAGCGGGAGTTAATGAGCAGTTCTTC. The variable domain in full, with the rest retrieved from reference TRBV18 and TRBJ2-1, is NAGVMQNPRHLVRRRGQEARLRCSPMKGHSHVYWYRQLPEEGLKFMVYLQKENIIDESGMPKERFSAEFPKEGPSILRIQQVVRGDSAAYFCASSPPGLAGVNEQFFGPGTRLTVL.

The CDR3 nucleotides read TGTGCCAGCGGGCAGGCGGAGCAGTACTTC. Residues: CASGQAEQYF. The V and J genes are TRBV6-5 and TRBJ2-7; no clear D gene. The germline gives CDR1 MNHEY, CDR2 SVGAGI. This CDR3 is 10 amino acids long. V lost 8 bases to trimming and J lost 7 bases, with 9 bases between them.

V is TRBV4-1 and J is TRBJ1-5; D is ambiguous. The ends were cut back, 2 bases at V and 7 bases at J, with 12 bases in the middle. The CDR3 is made up of 14 amino acids. CDR1 and CDR2 (germline): MGHRA, YSYEKL. CDR3 nucleotide sequence: TGCGCCAGCAGCCAAACTTTTTTAGCCCAGCCCCAGCATTTT. Residues: CASSQTFLAQPQHF.

This clone was seen only a few times. V and J are TRBV6-2 or TRBV6-3 and TRBJ2-1; 7 bases are shared with TRBD2. The trim removed 6 bases at V and 7 bases at J, leaving 18 bases unmatched. CDR3 length: 17 amino acids. Germline CDR1 reads MNHEY; CDR2 reads SVGEGT. The chain's CDR3 is CASSPPRWRESGNEQFF. CDR3 sequence (DNA): TGTGCCAGCAGCCCTCCCCGGTGGCGGGAGTCGGGGAATGAGCAGTTCTTC.

The gene calls are TRBV25-1 and TRBJ2-3; 7 bases are shared with TRBD1. J was trimmed by 2 bases and V by 3 bases; bases with no gene match: 11. Germline V lookup: CDR1 MGHDK, CDR2 SYGVNS. This CDR3 comprises 17 residues. The CDR3 DNA reads as TGTGCCAGCAGTGACTGGGGAACAGGGGCAATCACAGATACGCAGTATTTT. This codes for CASSDWGTGAITDTQYF.

There are a few counts of this clone. The V gene is TRBV6-2 or TRBV6-3, the J gene TRBJ1-2; 8 bases map to TRBD1. V lost 5 bases to trimming and J lost 8 bases; unmatched junction nucleotides: 4. Germline CDR1 is MNHEY and CDR2 is SVGEGT. There are 12 residues in the CDR3. CDR3 residues: CASSQGANGYTF. The CDR3 DNA reads as TGTGCCAGCAGTCAGGGGGCCAACGGCTACACCTTC.

The chain joins TRBV19 to TRBJ2-7, with 11 positions matching TRBD1. The germline CDR1 and CDR2 sequences are LNHDA and SQIVND (reference sequence). With V trimmed by 6 bases and J by 4 bases, 8 bases remained unmatched. The CDR3 consists of 15 residues. The CDR3 reads CASRIRTGGLYEQYF. CDR3 coding DNA: TGTGCCAGTAGGATAAGGACAGGGGGCTTATACGAGCAGTACTTC.